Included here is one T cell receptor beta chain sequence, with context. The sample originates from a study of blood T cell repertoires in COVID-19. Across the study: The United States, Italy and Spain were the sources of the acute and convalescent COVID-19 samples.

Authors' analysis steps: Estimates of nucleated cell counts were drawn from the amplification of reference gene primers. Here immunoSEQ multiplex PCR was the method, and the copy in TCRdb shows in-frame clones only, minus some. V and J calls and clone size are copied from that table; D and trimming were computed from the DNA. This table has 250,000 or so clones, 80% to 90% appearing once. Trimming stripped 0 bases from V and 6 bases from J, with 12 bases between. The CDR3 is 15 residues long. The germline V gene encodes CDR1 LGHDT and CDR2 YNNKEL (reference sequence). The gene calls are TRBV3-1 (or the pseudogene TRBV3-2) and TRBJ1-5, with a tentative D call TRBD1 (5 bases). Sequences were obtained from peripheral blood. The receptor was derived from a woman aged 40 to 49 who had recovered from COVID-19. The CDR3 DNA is TGTGCCAGCAGCCAAGATTTCAGGGCCGGTCAGCCCCAGCATTTT. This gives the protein CASSQDFRAGQPQHF.